This TCR beta chain emerged from a study of blood T cell repertoires in COVID-19 (dated by TCRdb to 2020 to 2021). About the full investigation: Collaborator samples came from the United States, Italy and Spain and covered acute and convalescent phases of COVID-19. The sample metadata nearly always contained a de-identified subject ID, COVID-19 status, age in years and sex. The repertoires were released in a freely available public database meant as a resource for research on the immune response to SARS-CoV-2. Where available, HLA class I and class II types were obtained from metadata supplied by the sample provider rather than from assay-based typing. Subjects who had been exposed to COVID-19, were actively infected with it, or had recovered from it provided the deeply sampled blood TCRbeta repertoires that made up the dataset. The samples were drawn from the first 160 participants of the ongoing ImmuneRACE study and from 950 to 1,500 subjects provided by 6 global collaborators. The material from the prospective study consisted of cDNA or gDNA derived from T cells, B-cell-depleted T cells, or PBMCs.

V loses 1 base at its end and J loses 7 bases; junction bases beyond the gene matches: 10. The CDR3, cysteine through phenylalanine, is 17 amino acids long. CDR3 DNA only is kept here, 51 bases in frame from base 1. Via the germline V gene (reference sequence), CDR1 is LNHDA and CDR2 SQIVND. Remarks on this clone: There is no known antigen for this receptor. There are no base qualities to consult, and no much larger clone falls within one base.

Paper-wide results and their limitations: The amount of clinical and demographic metadata varied by source and participant and was provided uncurated.

TCRbeta CDR3 regions were amplified from genomic DNA by means of the immunoSEQ Assay, a bias-controlled multiplex PCR. Per the original workflow: Nucleated cell counts per sample were estimated from amplification of reference gene primers within the assay. Sequence reads were collapsed and filtered to measure the absolute abundance of every unique TCRbeta CDR3 rearrangement. For each sample, productive Simpson clonality was calculated by taking the square root of Simpson's diversity index across productive rearrangements. TCRdb re-hosts the immuneACCESS table, in-frame sequences only. Its copies lack some clones; in the studies checked, an unresolved V gene accounts for under half of them, and the cause for the rest is not known. The V and J calls and clone size come from that table; D and trimming were worked out from the DNA. The sample data list tens of thousands of clones, and 79% of these were observed just once. The ten largest clones capture about 3.3% of the sample.

Whole blood was collected in K2EDTA tubes by collaborating institutions according to the institutions' own protocols. For TCRbeta analysis, collaborators shipped samples in one of three forms: frozen whole blood, isolated PBMCs, or DNA extracted from either of those sample types. The receptor was isolated from a man aged 60 to 75 with acute or convalescent COVID-19. Sequenced: peripheral blood. Recombination joined TRBV19 with TRBJ1-2; TRBD1 matches 12 bases in the middle. The CDR3 has the sequence CASSIVRDRGRRVGYTF. The nucleotides read TGTGCCAGTAGTATAGTTCGGGACAGGGGGCGCCGTGTTGGCTACACCTTC.